This is a list of T cell receptor beta chains from one sample in a study of somatic mutations in cytotoxic T cells in rheumatoid arthritis. Using immunoSEQ multiplex PCR, the repertoire was profiled, and TCRdb retains in-frame clones only, with some absent. The data show roughly 14,000 clones, with about 89% seen just once and 15% to 20% held by the top ten. The specimen was CD4+ T cells sorted from blood. The receptors stem from a man in his sixties or seventies with rheumatoid arthritis. Each CDR3 is given with its conserved first and last residue. A D gene is named only where the DNA matches it firmly. Size tells how often a clone was seen (once, few, many) or the class of an expanded clone, and some rows leave it out.

J gene,D gene,V gene,clone size,CDR3 DNA,CDR3 protein
TRBJ1-5,.,TRBV30,.,TGTGCCTGGAACGGGGGAGATCAGCCCCAGCATTTT,CAWNGGDQPQHF
TRBJ2-3,TRBD2,TRBV5-6,.,TGTGCCAGCCTGGGGACTAGCGGGGCCGAAGTCACAGATACGCAGTATTTT,CASLGTSGAEVTDTQYF
TRBJ2-7,TRBD1,TRBV29-1,.,TGCAGCGTTGAAGACCCTAAACCCGGGACAGGGGCAATAGAGCAGTACTTC,CSVEDPKPGTGAIEQYF
TRBJ1-6,.,TRBV6-5,.,TGTGCCAGCAGGCGACCCACAGGGCGAAATTCACCCCTCCACTTT,CASRRPTGRNSPLHF
TRBJ1-1,.,TRBV13,.,TGTGCCAGCAGCTTTTACCGGGCCGGAGGCACTGAAGCTTTCTTT,CASSFYRAGGTEAFF
TRBJ2-1,TRBD1,TRBV30,once,TGTGCCCAAGGGACAGGGGGAGGCAATGAGCAGTTCTTC,CAQGTGGGNEQFF
TRBJ1-6,.,TRBV4-2,.,TGTGCCAGCAGCCACCCGCCGGGAACGCCTAATTCACCCCTCCACTTT,CASSHPPGTPNSPLHF
TRBJ1-5,.,TRBV5-1,once,TGCGCCAGCAGCTCCTCCGCCGGTCAACAGCCCCAGCATTTT,CASSSSAGQQPQHF
TRBJ1-4,TRBD1,TRBV2,.,TGTGCCGGCTCGAGGGGGCAAACTAATGAAAAACTGTTTTTT,CAGSRGQTNEKLFF
TRBJ2-7,TRBD2,TRBV19,.,TGTGCCAGTAGTCCCGGGACTAGCGGGCTTTACGAGCAGTACTTC,CASSPGTSGLYEQYF
TRBJ2-3,TRBD1,TRBV30,.,TGTGCCTGGAGTGGATGGGTTGGACAGGGGACAGATACGCAGTATTTT,CAWSGWVGQGTDTQYF
TRBJ1-2,.,TRBV18,.,TGTGCCAGCTCATCCGGGAGGGCCCTTGGCTATGGCTACACCTTC,CASSSGRALGYGYTF
TRBJ2-5,TRBD1,TRBV6-1,.,TGTGCCAGCAGTGTTGGACAGGGGGAGCAAGAGACCCAGTACTTC,CASSVGQGEQETQYF
TRBJ2-2,TRBD2,TRBV6-6,.,TGTGCCAGCAGTACTAGCGGGGGAAGCACCGGGGAGCTGTTTTTT,CASSTSGGSTGELFF
TRBJ1-3,TRBD1,TRBV2,.,TGTGCCAGCAGGGCCGGGACAGGGAGGGGAAACACCATATATTTT,CASRAGTGRGNTIYF
TRBJ1-1,.,TRBV5-1,.,TGCGCCAGCAGCGCGGACGGGAGTGGCACTGAAGCTTTCTTT,CASSADGSGTEAFF
TRBJ1-4,TRBD1,TRBV5-5,.,TGTGCCAGCAGCCAGCCGGGGTCACAGGGGATGCGGGAAAAACTGTTTTTT,CASSQPGSQGMREKLFF
TRBJ2-4,.,TRBV14,once,TGTGCCAGCAGCCCCGTACTAGCCAAAAACATTCAGTACTTC,CASSPVLAKNIQYF
TRBJ1-3,.,TRBV5-1,.,TGCGCCAGCAGGTCTTCAGGGTTTGGAAACACCATATATTTT,CASRSSGFGNTIYF
TRBJ2-7,.,TRBV7-9,.,TGTGCCAGCAGCCTTACCGGAGGAGTCTACGAGCAGTACTTC,CASSLTGGVYEQYF
TRBJ1-5,.,TRBV6-5,.,TGTGCCAGCAGACTTGGACAGACCAATCAGCCCCAGCATTTT,CASRLGQTNQPQHF
TRBJ1-2,.,TRBV2,.,TGTGCCAGCAGTGACGGCAGGGTGTTTGGCTACACCTTC,CASSDGRVFGYTF
TRBJ1-5,.,TRBV19,.,TGTGCCAGTAGTTTCGGGGACGGGGGTAGCAATCAGCCCCAGCATTTT,CASSFGDGGSNQPQHF
TRBJ1-2,.,TRBV7-8,.,TGTGCCAGCAGCGGGCGGGAGAGCAACTATGGCTACACCTTC,CASSGRESNYGYTF
TRBJ2-1,TRBD2,TRBV5-6,few,TGTGCCAGCAGCACCGGGACTAGCGGGGGGGCCATCTATGAGCAGTTCTTC,CASSTGTSGGAIYEQFF
TRBJ1-4,.,TRBV6-5,.,TGTGCCAGCAGGCTTACAGGGTTAGGTGAAAAACTGTTTTTT,CASRLTGLGEKLFF
TRBJ2-5,TRBD2,TRBV6-6,.,TGTGCCAGCAGTAAACTAGCGGGAGAAGAGACCCAGTACTTC,CASSKLAGEETQYF
TRBJ1-4,TRBD1,TRBV11-3,.,TGTGCCAGCAGCCGGGACAGGGACGGTGAAAAACTGTTTTTT,CASSRDRDGEKLFF
TRBJ1-2,.,TRBV5-1,.,TGCGCCAGCAGCTTGTCTCCATCAGGCGATTTTGGCTACACCTTC,CASSLSPSGDFGYTF
TRBJ1-2,.,TRBV11-2,.,TGTGCCAGCAGCTTATCCCCCAGCGATGGCTACACCTTC,CASSLSPSDGYTF
TRBJ1-4,.,TRBV10-2,.,TGCGCCAGCAGTGAGGGAGAAGAAAAACTGTTTTTT,CASSEGEEKLFF
TRBJ2-1,.,TRBV10-3,.,TGTGCCATCAGTGAGTCGGCTCCGGGTGAGCAGTTCTTC,CAISESAPGEQFF
TRBJ2-5,.,TRBV6-1,.,TGTGCCAGCAAGAGGAGCCCTAACCTCCAAGAGACCCAGTACTTC,CASKRSPNLQETQYF
TRBJ1-2,.,TRBV19,.,TGTGCCAGTAGTATAGCCCGGACAGTGAGCTATGGCTACACCTTC,CASSIARTVSYGYTF
TRBJ1-2,.,TRBV4-1,.,TGCGCCAGCAGCCACAGACGCACAGGCGCTAACTATGGCTACACCTTC,CASSHRRTGANYGYTF
TRBJ1-2,.,TRBV2,.,TGTGCCAGCAGTGTGGGCGCACCCGGCGGGGGCTACACCTTC,CASSVGAPGGGYTF
TRBJ1-5,.,TRBV27,.,TGTGCCAGCAGTTTACTACAGGGCAATCAGCCCCAGCATTTT,CASSLLQGNQPQHF
TRBJ1-5,TRBD1,TRBV27,.,TGTGCCTCGAATCGCCGGGACAGGGGGGGTCAGCCCCAGCATTTT,CASNRRDRGGQPQHF
TRBJ2-2,.,TRBV7-9,.,TGTGCCAGCAGCTCCCCCTATAGGAACACCGGGGAGCTGTTTTTT,CASSSPYRNTGELFF
TRBJ1-5,.,TRBV10-3,.,TGTGCCATCAGTGGAGGGGGGGGGTCGGACAATCAGCCCCAGCATTTT,CAISGGGGSDNQPQHF
TRBJ2-1,TRBD1,TRBV6-7,.,TGTGCCAGGCCGGGACAGGGATACAATGAGCAGTTCTTC,CARPGQGYNEQFF
TRBJ1-2,TRBD1,TRBV5-1,.,TGCGCCAGCAGCTTGGGCGACAGGGAACATCATGGCTACACCTTC,CASSLGDREHHGYTF
TRBJ2-1,TRBD1,TRBV5-6,.,TGTGCCAGCAGCTTGGTCGAGACAGGGAACAATGAGCAGTTCTTC,CASSLVETGNNEQFF
TRBJ1-1,.,TRBV27,.,TGTGCCAGCAGTTTAAGGTATATGTCAGTGGGGAGCACTGAAGCTTTCTTT,CASSLRYMSVGSTEAFF
TRBJ1-3,.,TRBV2,.,TGTGCCAGCAGTGGGGGCAGGGCCGGAAACACCATATATTTT,CASSGGRAGNTIYF
TRBJ2-3,TRBD1,TRBV6-1,.,TGTGCCAGCAGTGAAATAAAAAAGGGACAGAATACGCAGTATTTT,CASSEIKKGQNTQYF
TRBJ2-7,.,TRBV10-3,once,TGTGCCATCAGTGACATGTCATCGGTTGCCTCCTACGAGCAGTACTTC,CAISDMSSVASYEQYF
TRBJ1-1,.,TRBV29-1,.,TGCAGCGTTGGGCCTTCGGGGGGGTTTGGGACTGAAGCTTTCTTT,CSVGPSGGFGTEAFF
TRBJ2-1,TRBD2,TRBV4-1,.,TGCGCCAGCAGCCACTTCTCTAGCGGATGGGCCTACAATGAGCAGTTCTTC,CASSHFSSGWAYNEQFF
TRBJ2-3,TRBD2,TRBV5-4,.,TGTGCCAGCAGCCCTCCCCTAGCGGGGGGCCGACCTAGCACAGATACGCAGTATTTT,CASSPPLAGGRPSTDTQYF
TRBJ1-1,.,TRBV11-1,.,TGTGCCAGCAGGACGAGGACCGGGGGGAACACTGAAGCTTTCTTT,CASRTRTGGNTEAFF
TRBJ2-1,TRBD2,TRBV9,.,TGTGCCAGCAGCTTCGGACTAGCGGGGGGACCCTACAATGAGCAGTTCTTC,CASSFGLAGGPYNEQFF
TRBJ2-1,TRBD2,TRBV28,.,TGTGCCAGCACGTCGGCCTGGGCCCCCGGGACTAGCGGATACAATGAGCAGTTCTTC,CASTSAWAPGTSGYNEQFF